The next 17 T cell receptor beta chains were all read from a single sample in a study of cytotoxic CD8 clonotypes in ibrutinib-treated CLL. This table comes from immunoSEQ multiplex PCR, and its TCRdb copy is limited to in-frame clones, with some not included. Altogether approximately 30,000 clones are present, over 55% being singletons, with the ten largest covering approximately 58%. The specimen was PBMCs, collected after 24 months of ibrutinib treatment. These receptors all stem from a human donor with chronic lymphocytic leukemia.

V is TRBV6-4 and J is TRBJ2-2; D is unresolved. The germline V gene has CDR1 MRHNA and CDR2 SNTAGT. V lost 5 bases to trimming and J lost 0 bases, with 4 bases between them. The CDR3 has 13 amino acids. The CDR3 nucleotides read TGTGCCAGCAGTTTCGCGAACACCGGGGAGCTGTTTTTT. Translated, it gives CASSFANTGELFF.

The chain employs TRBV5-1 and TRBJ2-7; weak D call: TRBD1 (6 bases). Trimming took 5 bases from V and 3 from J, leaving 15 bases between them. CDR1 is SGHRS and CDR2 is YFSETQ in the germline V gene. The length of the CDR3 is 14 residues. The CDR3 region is CASRVGGPIYEQYF. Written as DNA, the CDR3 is TGCGCCAGCAGGGTAGGGGGACCCATCTACGAGCAGTACTTC.

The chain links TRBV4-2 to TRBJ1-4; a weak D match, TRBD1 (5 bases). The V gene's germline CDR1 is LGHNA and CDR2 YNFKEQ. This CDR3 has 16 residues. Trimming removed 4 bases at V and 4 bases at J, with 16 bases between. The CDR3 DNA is TGTGCCAGCAGCCTCTCTAGGGGAGGTGGTAATGAAAAACTGTTTTTT. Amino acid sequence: CASSLSRGGGNEKLFF.

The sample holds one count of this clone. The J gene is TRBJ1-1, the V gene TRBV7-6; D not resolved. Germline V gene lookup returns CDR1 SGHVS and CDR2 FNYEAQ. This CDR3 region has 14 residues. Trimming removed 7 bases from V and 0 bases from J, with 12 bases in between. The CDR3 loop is CASTAGPMNTEAFF. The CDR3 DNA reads TGTGCCAGCACGGCAGGTCCCATGAACACTGAAGCTTTCTTT.

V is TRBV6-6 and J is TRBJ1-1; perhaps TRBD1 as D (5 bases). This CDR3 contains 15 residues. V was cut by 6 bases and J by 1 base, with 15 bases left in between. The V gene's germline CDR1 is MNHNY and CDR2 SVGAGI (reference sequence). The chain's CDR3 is CASSSPGRANTEAFF. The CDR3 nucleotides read TGTGCCAGCAGCTCCCCGGGACGTGCGAACACTGAAGCTTTCTTT.

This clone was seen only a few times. CDR3 coding DNA: TGTGCCAGTAGTATATCCGGGGCCAACGTCCTGACTTTC. It specifies CASSISGANVLTF. The V gene is TRBV19, the J gene TRBJ2-6; D is uncertain. The CDR3 totals 13 residues. Germline V CDR1 and CDR2: LNHDA, SQIVND (reference sequence). V was cut by 2 bases and J by 4 bases, with 3 bases left in between.

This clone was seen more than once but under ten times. CDR3 coding DNA: TGTGCCACCAGCAGAGATAGGGATCCTGGAAACACCATATATTTT. It specifies CATSRDRDPGNTIYF. The chain couples TRBV15 to TRBJ1-3; D unclear. The CDR3 is 15 amino acids. Between the trimmed V and J ends, which lost 0 bases and 2 bases, there was a span of 8 bases. CDR1 is LNHNV and CDR2 is YYDKDF in the germline V gene (reference sequence).

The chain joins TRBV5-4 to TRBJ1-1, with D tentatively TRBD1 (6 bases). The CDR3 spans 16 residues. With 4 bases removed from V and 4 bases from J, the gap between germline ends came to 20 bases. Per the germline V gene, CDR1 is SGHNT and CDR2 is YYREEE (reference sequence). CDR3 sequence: CASSDRRVGGGTEAFF. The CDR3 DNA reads TGTGCCAGCAGCGACCGTCGTGTGGGGGGCGGCACTGAAGCTTTCTTT.

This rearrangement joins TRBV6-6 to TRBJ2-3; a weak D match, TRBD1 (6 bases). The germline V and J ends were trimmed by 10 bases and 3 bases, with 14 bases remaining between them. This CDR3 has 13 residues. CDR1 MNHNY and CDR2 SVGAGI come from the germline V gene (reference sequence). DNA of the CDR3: TGTGCCACCAATTCCGGGACAACAGATACGCAGTATTTT. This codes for CATNSGTTDTQYF.

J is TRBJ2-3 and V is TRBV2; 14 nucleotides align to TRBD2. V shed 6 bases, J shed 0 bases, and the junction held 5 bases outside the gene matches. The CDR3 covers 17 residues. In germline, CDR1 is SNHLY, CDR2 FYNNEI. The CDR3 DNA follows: TGTGCCAGCAGAGGACTAGCGGGGGGAGGTAGCACAGATACGCAGTATTTT. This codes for CASRGLAGGGSTDTQYF.

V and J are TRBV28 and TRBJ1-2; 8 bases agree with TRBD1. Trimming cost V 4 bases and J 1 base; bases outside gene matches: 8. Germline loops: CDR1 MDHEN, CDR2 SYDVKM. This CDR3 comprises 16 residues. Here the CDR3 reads CASSSPVTGDNYGYTF. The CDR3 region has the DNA TGTGCCAGCAGTTCCCCCGTGACAGGGGATAACTATGGCTACACCTTC.

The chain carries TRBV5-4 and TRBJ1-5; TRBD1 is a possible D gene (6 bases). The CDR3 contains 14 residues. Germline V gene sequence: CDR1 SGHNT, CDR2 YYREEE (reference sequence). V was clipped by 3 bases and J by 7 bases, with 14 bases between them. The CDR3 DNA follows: TGTGCCAGCAGCTCGGGGGGGGCCGGGCAGCCCCAGCATTTT. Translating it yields CASSSGGAGQPQHF. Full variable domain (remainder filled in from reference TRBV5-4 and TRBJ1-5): ETGVTQSPTHLIKTRGQQVTLRCSSQSGHNTVSWYQQALGQGPQFIFQYYREEENGRGNFPPRFSGLQFPNYSSELNVNALELDDSALYLCASSSGGAGQPQHFGDGTRLSIL.

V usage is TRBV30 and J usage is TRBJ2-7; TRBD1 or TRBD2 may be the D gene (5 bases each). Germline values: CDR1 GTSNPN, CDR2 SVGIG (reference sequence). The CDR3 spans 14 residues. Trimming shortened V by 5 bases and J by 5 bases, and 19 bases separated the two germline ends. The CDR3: CAWEGSGSSDEQYF. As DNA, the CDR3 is TGTGCCTGGGAAGGCTCAGGGAGTTCCGACGAGCAGTACTTC. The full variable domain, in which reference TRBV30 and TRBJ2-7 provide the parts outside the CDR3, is SQTIHQWPATLVQPVGSPLSLECTVEGTSNPNLYWYRQAAGRGLQLLFYSVGIGQISSEVPQNLSASRPQDRQFILSSKKLLLSDSGFYLCAWEGSGSSDEQYFGPGTRLTVT.

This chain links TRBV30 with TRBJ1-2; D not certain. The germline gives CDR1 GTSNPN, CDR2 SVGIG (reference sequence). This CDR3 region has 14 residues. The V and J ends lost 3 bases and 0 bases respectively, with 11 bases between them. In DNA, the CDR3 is TGTGCCTGGAGCCCTCTGGGCCCTAACTATGGCTACACCTTC. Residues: CAWSPLGPNYGYTF.

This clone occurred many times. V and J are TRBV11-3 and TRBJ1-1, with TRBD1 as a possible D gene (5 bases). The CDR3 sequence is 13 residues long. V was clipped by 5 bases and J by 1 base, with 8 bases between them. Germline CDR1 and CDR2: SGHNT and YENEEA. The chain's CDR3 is CASSLGGNTEAFF. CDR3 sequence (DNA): TGTGCCAGCAGCCTCGGGGGGAACACTGAAGCTTTCTTT. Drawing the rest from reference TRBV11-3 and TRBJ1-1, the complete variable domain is EAGVVQSPRYKIIEKKQPVAFWCNPISGHNTLYWYLQNLGQGPELLIRYENEEAVDDSQLPKDRFSAERLKGVDSTLKIQPAELGDSAVYLCASSLGGNTEAFFGQGTRLTVV.

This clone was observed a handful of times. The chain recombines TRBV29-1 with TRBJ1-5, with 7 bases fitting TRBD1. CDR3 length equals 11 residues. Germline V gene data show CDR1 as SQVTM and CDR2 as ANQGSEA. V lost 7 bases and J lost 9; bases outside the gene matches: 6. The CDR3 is CSGPTGRPQHF. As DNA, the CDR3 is TGCAGCGGTCCGACAGGGCGGCCCCAGCATTTT. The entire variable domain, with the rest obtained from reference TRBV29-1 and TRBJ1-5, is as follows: SAVISQKPSRDICQRGTSLTIQCQVDSQVTMMFWYRQQPGQSLTLIATANQGSEATYESGFVIDKFPISRPNLTFSTLTVSNMSPEDSSIYLCSGPTGRPQHFGDGTRLSIL.

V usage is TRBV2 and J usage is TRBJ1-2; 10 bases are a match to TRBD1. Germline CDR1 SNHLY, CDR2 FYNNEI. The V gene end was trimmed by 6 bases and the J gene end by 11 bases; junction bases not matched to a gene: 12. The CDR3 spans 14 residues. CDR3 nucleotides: TGTGCCAGCAGCCCAACGCGGGACAGGGGCGAATACACCTTC. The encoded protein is CASSPTRDRGEYTF. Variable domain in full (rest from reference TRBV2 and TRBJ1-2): EPEVTQTPSHQVTQMGQEVILRCVPISNHLYFYWYRQILGQKVEFLVSFYNNEISEKSEIFDDQFSVERPDGSNFTLKIRSTKLEDSAMYFCASSPTRDRGEYTFGSGTRLTVV.